A selection of T cell receptor beta chains follows, all from one sample in a study of CD8 T cells in ankylosing spondylitis. TCRdb ran MiXCR on the 5' RACE reads and lists one entry per CDR3 protein. The sample lists roughly 170,000 distinct CDR3 sequences, approximately 9% seen once, with more than 12% in the top ten. Sample: blood, either unsorted or a sorted T cell fraction (not recorded which). Receptors were obtained from a female donor with ankylosing spondylitis or in good health (not recorded which). Each CDR3 is given with its conserved first and last residue. Each record gives: clone size, V gene, J gene, D gene, CDR3 protein, CDR3 DNA. The D gene is left open where the match is weak. Clone size is not always given. Where it is, it says once, few, many or a class for expanded clones.

NA	TRBV6-2/TRBV6-3	TRBJ2-3	NA	CASSYLASIRVAQYF	TGTGCCAGCAGTTACTTGGCGAGCATCCGGGTGGCGCAGTATTTT
NA	TRBV24-1	TRBJ2-3	NA	CATSDPGVSDTQYF	TGTGCCACCAGTGACCCGGGGGTTTCGGATACGCAGTATTTT
NA	TRBV6-1	TRBJ2-7	TRBD2	CASSASGNHYEQYF	TGTGCCAGCAGCGCTAGCGGAAACCACTACGAGCAGTACTTC
NA	TRBV10-3	TRBJ2-7	NA	CAISELRASSSYEQYF	TGTGCCATCAGTGAGTTAAGAGCGTCCAGCTCCTACGAGCAGTACTTC
few	TRBV7-2	TRBJ2-7	NA	CASSLAPRDLYEQYF	TGTGCCAGCAGCTTAGCCCCCCGGGACCTCTACGAGCAGTACTTC
many	TRBV7-9	TRBJ2-1	NA	CASSSDSSEQFF	TGTGCCAGCAGCTCGGACAGTTCTGAGCAGTTCTTC
few	TRBV29-1	TRBJ1-2	TRBD1	CSVEWSGGLYTF	TGCAGCGTTGAGTGGTCAGGGGGACTCTACACCTTC
many	TRBV7-9	TRBJ2-1	NA	CASSLHGGRGEQFF	TGTGCCAGCAGCTTACACGGAGGTAGGGGTGAGCAGTTCTTC
NA	TRBV9	TRBJ1-4	TRBD1	CASSTSGTGNEKLFF	TGTGCCAGCAGCACCAGCGGGACAGGGAATGAAAAACTGTTTTTT
NA	TRBV4-1	TRBJ1-1	NA	CASSQEPGGSTEAFF	TGCGCCAGCAGCCAAGAGCCTGGCGGGAGCACTGAAGCTTTCTTT
many	TRBV10-3	TRBJ2-1	NA	CAISESSGYYNEQFF	TGTGCCATCAGTGAGTCTAGCGGCTACTACAATGAGCAGTTCTTC